These 21 T cell receptor beta chains originate from one sample sequenced in a study of blood T cell repertoires in COVID-19. Measured with immunoSEQ multiplex PCR; TCRdb has only the in-frame clones, and not every one. The sample carries about 180,000 clones, roughly 77% recorded once. The sample was peripheral blood. The receptor set was obtained from a woman of 80 years or more with COVID-19, enrolled during active disease.

There are a few counts of this clone. CDR3 region: CASSPLSALGYEQYF. CDR3 nucleotide sequence: TGTGCCAGCAGCCCCCTAAGCGCGCTAGGCTACGAGCAGTACTTC. The V call is TRBV7-2, the J call TRBJ2-7; D gene unclear. V lost 5 bases to trimming and J lost 3 bases, with 17 bases between them. The CDR3 runs to 15 residues. Germline CDR1 and CDR2: SGHTA and FQGNSA.

This chain connects TRBV18 to TRBJ1-2; TRBD1 agrees at 7 bases. This CDR3 is built from 13 residues. With V trimmed by 5 bases and J by 6 bases, 6 bases remained unmatched. Germline V gene lookup returns CDR1 KGHSH and CDR2 LQKENI. The CDR3 protein is CASSRQGWDGYTF. CDR3 in DNA: TGTGCCAGCTCAAGACAGGGTTGGGATGGCTACACCTTC.

This chain links TRBV5-4 with TRBJ2-5; 10 bases match TRBD1. This CDR3 has 15 residues. Germline CDR1 is SGHNT and CDR2 is YYREEE (reference sequence). The ends lost 3 bases at V and 5 bases at J; junction bases unmatched: 7. The CDR3 spells CASSWWDRGEETQYF. The CDR3 DNA reads TGTGCCAGCAGCTGGTGGGACAGGGGCGAGGAGACCCAGTACTTC.

This clone has a handful of counts. The chain has TRBV4-2 and TRBJ1-2, with 7 bases identical to TRBD1. The CDR3 length is 15 residues. Germline values: CDR1 LGHNA, CDR2 YNFKEQ. J gave up 2 bases and V 3 bases, and 6 bases lay outside the gene matches. The CDR3 nucleotides are TGTGCCAGCAGCCAGGGGAACAGGGGAAACTATGGCTACACCTTC. This translates into CASSQGNRGNYGYTF.

The chain is built from TRBV28 and TRBJ2-5; 7 nucleotides match TRBD1. The germline V gene has CDR1 MDHEN and CDR2 SYDVKM. V lost 6 bases and J lost 5; bases outside the gene matches: 6. This CDR3 has 13 residues. Here the CDR3 reads CASSTTGIETQYF. In nucleotides, the CDR3 is TGTGCCAGCAGCACGACAGGGATTGAGACCCAGTACTTC.

This rearrangement joins TRBV3-1 (or the pseudogene TRBV3-2) to TRBJ1-5; 8 nucleotides align to TRBD1. V lost 2 bases and J lost 6; bases outside the gene matches: 6. This CDR3 region has 15 residues. CDR1 and CDR2 from the germline V gene are LGHDT and YNNKEL (reference sequence). The CDR3 DNA reads as TGTGCCAGCAGCCAAAACTTTCAGGGGGCTCAGCCCCAGCATTTT. Translating it yields CASSQNFQGAQPQHF.

This sequence joins TRBV21-1 and TRBJ2-7; the table's TRBD2 call for D was not verified on the DNA. TRBV21-1 is a known pseudogene. The length of the CDR3 is 19 residues. CDR3 bases: TGTGCCAGCAGCAAAATGACAGGGGGATGGCGGGAGGGCAGGCACGAGCAGTACTTC. It encodes CASSKMTGGWREGRHEQYF.

The rearrangement uses TRBV19 and TRBJ1-5; D remains unclear. The CDR3 is 12 amino acids. Germline V CDR1 and CDR2: LNHDA, SQIVND (reference sequence). Deletions cut 4 bases from V and 4 bases from J, with 5 bases between. CDR3 nucleotide sequence: TGTGCCAGTAGTACCCTGAATCAGCCCCAGCATTTT. The encoded protein is CASSTLNQPQHF.

The chain recombines TRBV9 with TRBJ2-3, with 7 bases fitting TRBD2. V was clipped by 2 bases and J by 2 bases; unmatched bases: 2. Germline CDR1 SGDLS, CDR2 YYNGEE. The CDR3 sequence is 14 residues long. The CDR3 nucleotides are TGTGCCAGCAGCGTGCGGGGGTTCACAGATACGCAGTATTTT. Amino acid sequence: CASSVRGFTDTQYF. Full variable domain (remainder filled in from reference TRBV9 and TRBJ2-3): DSGVTQTPKHLITATGQRVTLRCSPRSGDLSVYWYQQSLDQGLQFLIQYYNGEERAKGNILERFSAQQFPDLHSELNLSSLELGDSALYFCASSVRGFTDTQYFGPGTRLTVL.

This clone was detected a few times. The V gene is TRBV5-1, the J gene TRBJ2-7; D might be TRBD1 (5 bases). The CDR3 consists of 13 residues. Trimming removed 2 bases from V and 2 bases from J, with 8 bases in between. Germline-derived CDR1 and CDR2 are SGHRS and YFSETQ. The CDR3 loop reads CASSFQGTYEQYF. The DNA for the CDR3 is TGCGCCAGCAGCTTTCAGGGCACCTACGAGCAGTACTTC.

This clone appeared once. V usage is TRBV18 and J usage is TRBJ2-2; the match to TRBD2 covers 11 bases. Trimming removed 5 bases from V and 7 bases from J; junction bases left unmatched: 15. The germline V gene has CDR1 KGHSH and CDR2 LQKENI. The CDR3 contains 18 residues. The CDR3 here is CASSTRSGGATDGGELFF. The DNA of the CDR3 is TGTGCCAGCTCAACCCGTAGCGGGGGGGCCACGGACGGCGGGGAGCTGTTTTTT.

V and J are TRBV7-8 and TRBJ1-1, with 7 bases lining up with TRBD1. The germline V gene has CDR1 SGHVS and CDR2 FQNEAQ. V trimming: 5 bases; J trimming: 3 bases; junction bases outside the gene matches: 9. CDR3 length equals 15 residues. The CDR3 is CASSRSGTEYTEAFF. The CDR3, as DNA: TGTGCCAGCAGCCGTTCCGGGACAGAGTACACTGAAGCTTTCTTT.

The chain recombines TRBV27 with TRBJ1-6, with unresolved D. Germline V gene sequence: CDR1 MNHEY, CDR2 SMNVEV (reference sequence). Between the trimmed V and J ends, which lost 4 bases and 4 bases, there was a span of 5 bases. The CDR3 consists of 13 residues. CDR3 amino acids: CASSWAYNSPLHF. CDR3 nucleotides: TGTGCCAGCAGTTGGGCGTATAATTCACCCCTCCACTTT.

The rearrangement uses TRBV2 and TRBJ2-1; 9 nucleotides match TRBD2. With 2 bases clipped from V and 9 bases from J, the junction kept 8 bases outside the gene matches. The CDR3 loop spans 15 amino acids. Germline V gives CDR1 SNHLY, CDR2 FYNNEI. CDR3 sequence: CASSEMAGGLGEQFF. CDR3 nucleotide sequence: TGTGCCAGCAGTGAAATGGCGGGGGGGTTGGGTGAGCAGTTCTTC.

In the case of this clone: The same CDR3 is also encoded by other DNA sequences in this sample. The chain carries TRBV7-2 and TRBJ1-1, with D maybe TRBD1 (5 bases). The CDR3 runs 13 residues. Trimming removed 5 bases from V and 1 base from J, with 8 bases in between. Germline V gives CDR1 SGHTA, CDR2 FQGNSA. For the CDR3, the DNA is TGTGCCAGCAGCCTGACAGAGAACACTGAAGCTTTCTTT. Its protein product is CASSLTENTEAFF.

The chain has TRBV14 and TRBJ1-3; D might be TRBD1 (6 bases). The CDR3 is 14 amino acids. CDR1 and CDR2 from the germline V gene are SGHDN and FVKESK. Trimming stripped 7 bases from V and 0 bases from J, with 10 bases between. In nucleotides, the CDR3 is TGTGCCAGCAAGATGGACAGCTCTGGAAACACCATATATTTT. This codes for CASKMDSSGNTIYF. The full variable domain, with the rest looked up from reference TRBV14 and TRBJ1-3, is EAGVTQFPSHSVIEKGQTVTLRCDPISGHDNLYWYRRVMGKEIKFLLHFVKESKQDESGMPNNRFLAERTGGTYSTLKVQPAELEDSGVYFCASKMDSSGNTIYFGEGSWLTVV.

The chain links TRBV3-1 (or the pseudogene TRBV3-2) to TRBJ2-7, with 8 bases aligning to TRBD2. Germline-derived CDR1 and CDR2 are LGHDT and YNNKEL (reference sequence). The CDR3 has 14 amino acids. The J segment lost 7 bases and the V segment lost 2 bases, leaving 7 bases of the junction unmatched. The CDR3 sequence: CASSQTGGAGEQYF. CDR3 in DNA: TGTGCCAGCAGCCAAACCGGGGGGGCCGGTGAGCAGTACTTC.

This chain uses TRBV7-2 with TRBJ1-6, with D unclear. From germline, CDR1 is SGHTA and CDR2 FQGNSA. The CDR3 sequence is 16 residues long. Trimming removed 5 bases at V and 0 bases at J, with 11 bases between. CDR3 sequence reads: CASSQRRSSYNSPLHF. The CDR3 nucleotides are TGTGCCAGCAGCCAACGAAGGAGCTCCTATAATTCACCCCTCCACTTT.

The chain links TRBV2 to TRBJ1-1; no clear D gene. V was clipped by 6 bases and J by 5 bases, with 22 bases between them. CDR1 and CDR2 from the germline V gene are SNHLY and FYNNEI. This CDR3 is 16 amino acids long. The CDR3 loop is CASSELGLGVGTEAFF. CDR3 nucleotides: TGTGCCAGCAGCGAGCTGGGTTTAGGAGTTGGTACTGAAGCTTTCTTT.

This chain joins TRBV19 and TRBJ1-2; 9 bases line up with TRBD1. The CDR3 spans 14 residues. J lost 9 bases, V lost 5 bases, and 10 bases had no gene match. Germline V gives CDR1 LNHDA, CDR2 SQIVND (reference sequence). CDR3 in DNA: TGTGCCAGTAGTGTCCGACAGGGGGGATATCGCTACACCTTC. This sequence encodes CASSVRQGGYRYTF.

The V call is TRBV19, the J call TRBJ2-4; D is possibly TRBD2 (7 bases). V was clipped by 3 bases and J by 0 bases, with 12 bases between them. The CDR3 covers 16 residues. Germline loops: CDR1 LNHDA, CDR2 SQIVND (reference sequence). The CDR3 nucleotides read TGTGCCAGTAGTATTAGGGGGGGTTTAGCCAAAAACATTCAGTACTTC. Protein sequence: CASSIRGGLAKNIQYF.